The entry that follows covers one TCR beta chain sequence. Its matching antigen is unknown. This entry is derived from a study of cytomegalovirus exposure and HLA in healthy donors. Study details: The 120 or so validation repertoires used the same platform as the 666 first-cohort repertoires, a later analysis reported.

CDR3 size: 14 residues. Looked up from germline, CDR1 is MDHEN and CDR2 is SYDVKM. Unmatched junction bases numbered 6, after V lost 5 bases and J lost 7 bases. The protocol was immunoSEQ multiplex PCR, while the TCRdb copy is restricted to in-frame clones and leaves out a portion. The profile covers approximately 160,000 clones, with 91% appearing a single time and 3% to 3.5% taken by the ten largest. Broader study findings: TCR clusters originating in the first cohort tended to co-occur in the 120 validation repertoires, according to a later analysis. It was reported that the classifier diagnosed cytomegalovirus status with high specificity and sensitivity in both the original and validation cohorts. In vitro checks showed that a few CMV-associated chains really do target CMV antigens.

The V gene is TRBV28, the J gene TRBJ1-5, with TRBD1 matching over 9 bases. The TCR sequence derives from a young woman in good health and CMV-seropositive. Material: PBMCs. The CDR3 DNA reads TGTGCCAGCAGTCAACAGGGGGCTCGACAGCCCCAGCATTTT. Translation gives CASSQQGARQPQHF.